A selection of T cell receptor beta chains follows, all from one sample in a study of blood T cell repertoires in COVID-19. Profiling relied on immunoSEQ multiplex PCR, and the TCRdb table lists in-frame clones only, not all of them. In the table there are 350,000 or so clones, 88% of which are singletons. Sequenced: peripheral blood. All receptors come from a woman aged 25 to 39 with COVID-19, enrolled during active disease. Each CDR3 is given without its conserved first and last residue. Each record gives: V gene, J gene, CDR3 protein.

v_gene: TRBV15
j_gene: TRBJ1-5
CDR3aa: ATGQASNQPQH

v_gene: TRBV29-1
j_gene: TRBJ1-2
CDR3aa: SVEAPGTGYGYT

v_gene: TRBV11-2
j_gene: TRBJ2-1
CDR3aa: ASSFGGGSYNEQF

v_gene: TRBV29-1
j_gene: TRBJ1-1
CDR3aa: SADRGGSEAF

v_gene: TRBV29-1
j_gene: TRBJ1-6
CDR3aa: SVEVGRRGWAPLH

v_gene: TRBV13
j_gene: TRBJ1-4
CDR3aa: ASSFRQEKLF

v_gene: TRBV28
j_gene: TRBJ2-2
CDR3aa: ASRVTGMNTGELF

v_gene: TRBV2
j_gene: TRBJ2-2
CDR3aa: ASSIAGVGTGELF

v_gene: TRBV6-5
j_gene: TRBJ2-7
CDR3aa: ATKRTYEQY

v_gene: TRBV5-1
j_gene: TRBJ1-6
CDR3aa: ASSLQGGGSPLH

v_gene: TRBV27
j_gene: TRBJ2-1
CDR3aa: ASSLAGGGTVIRYNEQF

v_gene: TRBV19
j_gene: TRBJ2-7
CDR3aa: ASSPGPGVEQY

v_gene: TRBV3-1/TRBV3-2
j_gene: TRBJ2-1
CDR3aa: ASSHTSGGAYNEQF

v_gene: TRBV5-1
j_gene: TRBJ1-2
CDR3aa: ASSLGPRTANYGYT

v_gene: TRBV18
j_gene: TRBJ1-2
CDR3aa: ASSPGSQYGYT

v_gene: TRBV7-2
j_gene: TRBJ1-2
CDR3aa: ASSPLAGVSYGYT

v_gene: TRBV5-5
j_gene: TRBJ2-7
CDR3aa: ASSLMPVSYEQY

v_gene: TRBV4-1
j_gene: TRBJ1-5
CDR3aa: ASSPSGIGQPQH